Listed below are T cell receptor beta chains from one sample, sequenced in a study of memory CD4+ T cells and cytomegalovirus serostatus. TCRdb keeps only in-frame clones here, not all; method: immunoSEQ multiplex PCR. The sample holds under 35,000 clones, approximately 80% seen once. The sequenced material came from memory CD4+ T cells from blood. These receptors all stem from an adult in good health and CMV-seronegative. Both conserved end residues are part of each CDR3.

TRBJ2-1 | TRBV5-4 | CASSLGHTSSYNEQFF
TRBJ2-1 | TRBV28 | CASSSAGRGSYNEQFF
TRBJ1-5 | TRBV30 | CAWSVQGGAQPQHF
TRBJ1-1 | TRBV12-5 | CASGLDVNTEAFF
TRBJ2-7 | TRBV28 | CASSLLRRHYEQYF
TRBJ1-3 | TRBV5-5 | CASSLTGSSGNTIYF
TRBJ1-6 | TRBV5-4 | CASSLGQGQNSPLHF
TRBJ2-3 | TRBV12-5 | CASGFFDLADTQYF
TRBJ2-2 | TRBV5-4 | CASSSDSGQGIGELFF
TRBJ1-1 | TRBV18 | CASSPDRDTEAFF
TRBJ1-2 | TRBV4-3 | CASSQEFGSGRIYGYTF
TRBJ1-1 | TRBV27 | CASSSYRVTEAFF
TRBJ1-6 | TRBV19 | CASSIITGEIRDSPLHF
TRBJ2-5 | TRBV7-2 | CASSPRGGAGETQYF
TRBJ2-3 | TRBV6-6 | CASSYSSGVTDTQYF
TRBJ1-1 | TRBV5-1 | CASSLVGQNTEAFF
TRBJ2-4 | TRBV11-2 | CASSLGGNIQYF
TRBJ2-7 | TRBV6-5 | CASLSATTYEQYF
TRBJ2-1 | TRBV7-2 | CASSLGQNNEQFF
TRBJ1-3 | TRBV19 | CGSSTLTGGNTIYF
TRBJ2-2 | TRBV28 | CASVPLGQSRAGELFF
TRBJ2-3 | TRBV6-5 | CASSFTGAWGTDTQYF